Listed below are T cell receptor beta chains from one sample, sequenced in a study of blood T cell repertoires in COVID-19. Some clones are missing from TCRdb's copy, which holds only in-frame ones; the method was immunoSEQ multiplex PCR. The sample records about 180,000 clones, 90% to 95% being singletons. The sequencing input was peripheral blood. The source of these receptors is a man aged 45-65 years with acute or convalescent COVID-19. The CDR3 runs from the conserved cysteine through the conserved F or W. The order of the fields is D gene, J gene, CDR3 length, V gene, clone size, CDR3 DNA, CDR3 protein. A D gene is named only where the DNA matches it firmly. Rows give clone size only sometimes, using once, few, many, or a class for an expanded clone.

NA,TRBJ2-5,15,TRBV11-3,NA,TGTGCCAGCAGCTTAGGAGCGGGCGCGCAAGAGACCCAGTACTTC,CASSLGAGAQETQYF
NA,TRBJ1-1,13,TRBV12-3/TRBV12-4,NA,TGTGCCAGCAGTAATACGGTGAACACTGAAGCTTTCTTT,CASSNTVNTEAFF
NA,TRBJ2-5,16,TRBV28,NA,TGTGCCAGCAGTTTATGGGGTGGAGGGGAGAGGGAGACCCAGTACTTC,CASSLWGGGERETQYF
NA,TRBJ1-2,14,TRBV2,NA,TGTGCCAGCAGAACCCGTCAGGGCGACTATGGCTACACCTTC,CASRTRQGDYGYTF
NA,TRBJ1-1,14,TRBV18,NA,TGTGCCAGCTCACCGACAGCCCTTTCGGCTGAAGCTTTCTTT,CASSPTALSAEAFF
NA,TRBJ2-3,15,TRBV5-5,NA,TGTGCCAGCAGCGCCTGGACAGCTAGCACAGATACGCAGTATTTT,CASSAWTASTDTQYF
NA,TRBJ1-3,14,TRBV5-1,NA,TGCGCCAGCAGCTTGGGCAGTCCTGGAAACACCATATATTTT,CASSLGSPGNTIYF
TRBD1,TRBJ2-7,15,TRBV6-5,NA,TGTGCCAGCAGTTACTCGGAGACAGGGACCTACGAGCAGTACTTC,CASSYSETGTYEQYF
TRBD2,TRBJ2-1,15,TRBV27,once,TGTGCCAGCAGCCAGACTAGCGGGATTAGAAATGAGCAGTTCTTC,CASSQTSGIRNEQFF
TRBD1,TRBJ2-5,15,TRBV10-3,NA,TGTGCCATCAGTGAAAACAGGGGTACCCAAGAGACCCAGTACTTC,CAISENRGTQETQYF
NA,TRBJ2-2,15,TRBV5-6,once,TGTGCCAGCAGACTGGGGGGAGGTAACACCGGGGAGCTGTTTTTT,CASRLGGGNTGELFF
NA,TRBJ1-4,15,TRBV5-1,few,TGCGCCAGCAGCTGGGAGGGAGCAACTAATGAAAAACTGTTTTTT,CASSWEGATNEKLFF
NA,TRBJ1-5,15,TRBV19,NA,TGTGCCAGTAGCCTCAGGGGTAACGGCAATCAGCCCCAGCATTTT,CASSLRGNGNQPQHF
NA,TRBJ2-5,16,TRBV3-1/TRBV3-2,NA,TGTGCCAGCAGCCAAGGAGCGACTAGATTCCAAGAGACCCAGTACTTC,CASSQGATRFQETQYF
TRBD1,TRBJ1-6,14,TRBV6-5,once,TGTGCCAGCAGTTACCCGGGACAGCTTTCACCCCTCCACTTT,CASSYPGQLSPLHF
TRBD1,TRBJ2-5,16,TRBV5-4,NA,TGTGCCAGCAGCCCGGGAGGGACAGGGGGCGCAGAGACCCAGTACTTC,CASSPGGTGGAETQYF
TRBD1,TRBJ1-4,17,TRBV20-1,NA,TGCAGTGCTAGTAGGGGGCGGCCCCCTGCAACTAATGAAAAACTGTTTTTT,CSASRGRPPATNEKLFF
TRBD2,TRBJ2-5,16,TRBV7-9,NA,TGTGCCAGCAGCTCGTGGACTAGCGGGGCGTGGGAGACCCAGTACTTC,CASSSWTSGAWETQYF
NA,TRBJ1-1,16,TRBV19,NA,TGTGCCAGTAGCAAAAAGGCGGGTAATGGCCTCGATGAAGCTTTCTTT,CASSKKAGNGLDEAFF
TRBD2,TRBJ2-7,14,TRBV10-3,NA,TGTGCCATCAGTGAACTAGCGGGTGCGTACGAGCAGTACTTC,CAISELAGAYEQYF
NA,TRBJ2-2,16,TRBV11-2,NA,TGTGCCAGCAGCTTAGTGGCAGGGTCTATCACCGGGGAGCTGTTTTTT,CASSLVAGSITGELFF
TRBD2,TRBJ2-1,14,TRBV29-1,NA,TGCAGCGTGCAGACTAGCGTATCCACCGATGAGCAGTTCTTC,CSVQTSVSTDEQFF
TRBD2,TRBJ2-2,16,TRBV7-8,NA,TGTGCCAGCACCGGGGGGGGAGCGGGGAACACCGGGGAGCTGTTTTTT,CASTGGGAGNTGELFF
TRBD1,TRBJ1-2,16,TRBV29-1,NA,TGCAGCGTTAATCCGGGACAGGGGGCGCGGAACTATGGCTACACCTTC,CSVNPGQGARNYGYTF
TRBD2,TRBJ2-5,15,TRBV5-1,NA,TGCGCCAGCAGCTTCGGACTAGCGGGACGGGAGGCCCAGTACTTC,CASSFGLAGREAQYF
NA,TRBJ2-1,13,TRBV7-8,NA,TGTGCCAGCAGAAATCGCGGGACCAATGAGCAGTTCTTC,CASRNRGTNEQFF
TRBD2,TRBJ2-7,15,TRBV5-1,NA,TGCGCCAGCAGCATAGCTAGCGGGAGTTCGGCCGAGCAGTACTTC,CASSIASGSSAEQYF
NA,TRBJ1-6,13,TRBV2,NA,TGTGCCAGCATTGGGGGGGTAGGTTCACCCCTCCACTTT,CASIGGVGSPLHF
NA,TRBJ1-3,14,TRBV21-1,NA,TGTGCCAGCAGCAAGAGATACTCTGGAAACACCATATATTTT,CASSKRYSGNTIYF
NA,TRBJ1-1,15,TRBV3-1/TRBV3-2,NA,TGTGCCAGCAGCCAAGGGGGGGTAGGTACCTCGAGAGCTTTCTTT,CASSQGGVGTSRAFF
TRBD1,TRBJ1-6,15,TRBV28,few,TGTGCCAGCAGTACCAGACAGGGTGGGGGATCACCCCTCCACTTT,CASSTRQGGGSPLHF
TRBD1,TRBJ1-6,18,TRBV9,NA,TGTGCCAGCAGCGTAGGAACCCCCGGGACAGGGTCGGGTTCACCCCTCCACTTT,CASSVGTPGTGSGSPLHF
TRBD1,TRBJ1-5,13,TRBV2,NA,TGTGCCAGCAGTGAAGCCTACGGACAGGTCCAGCATTTT,CASSEAYGQVQHF
TRBD1,TRBJ1-6,15,TRBV3-1/TRBV3-2,NA,TGTGCCAGCAGCCAGCGGGACAGGATTAATTCACCCCTCCACTTT,CASSQRDRINSPLHF
NA,TRBJ2-7,14,TRBV3-1/TRBV3-2,NA,TGTGCCAGCAGCCAGGGGGCCAGCCGCTACGAGCAGTACTTC,CASSQGASRYEQYF
TRBD2,TRBJ2-7,20,TRBV2,NA,TGTGCCAGCAGTGGGGCGGACGAGACTAGCGGGAGACCTCGATTCTACGAGCAGTACTTC,CASSGADETSGRPRFYEQYF
NA,TRBJ1-1,14,TRBV27,NA,TGTGCCAGCAGTTTTCTGGGACAGAACACTGAAGCTTTCTTT,CASSFLGQNTEAFF
NA,TRBJ2-3,14,TRBV19,NA,TGTGCCAGTAGTATCTGGGGGCCCGGAGATACGCAGTATTTT,CASSIWGPGDTQYF
TRBD1,TRBJ2-2,13,TRBV2,NA,TGTGCCAGCGGGGACAGAAACACCGGGGAGCTGTTTTTT,CASGDRNTGELFF
NA,TRBJ1-5,14,TRBV10-3,NA,TGTGCCATCAGTGACGACACGAGCAATCAGCCCCAGCATTTT,CAISDDTSNQPQHF
TRBD1,TRBJ2-1,15,TRBV5-6,once,TGTGCCAGCAGCCTCCGGGACAGCCCCTACAATGAGCAGTTCTTC,CASSLRDSPYNEQFF